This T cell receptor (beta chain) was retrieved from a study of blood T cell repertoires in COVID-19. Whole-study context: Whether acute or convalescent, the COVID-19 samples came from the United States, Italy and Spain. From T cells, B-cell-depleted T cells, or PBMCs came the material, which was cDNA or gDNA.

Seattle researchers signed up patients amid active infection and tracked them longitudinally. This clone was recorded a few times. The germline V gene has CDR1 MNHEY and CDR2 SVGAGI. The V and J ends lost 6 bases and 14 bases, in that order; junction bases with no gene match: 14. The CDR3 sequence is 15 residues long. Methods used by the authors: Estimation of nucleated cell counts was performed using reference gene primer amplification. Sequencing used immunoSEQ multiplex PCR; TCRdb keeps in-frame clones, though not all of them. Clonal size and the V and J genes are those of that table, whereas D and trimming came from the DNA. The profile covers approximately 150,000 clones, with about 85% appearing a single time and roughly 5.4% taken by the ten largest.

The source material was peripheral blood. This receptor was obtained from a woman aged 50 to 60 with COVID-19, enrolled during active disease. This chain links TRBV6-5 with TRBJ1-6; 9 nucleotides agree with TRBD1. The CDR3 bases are TGTGCCAGCAGCCCCGGACAGGGGTCCCAATGGGCCCTCCACTTT. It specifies CASSPGQGSQWALHF.